This entry lists 16 T cell receptor beta chains sequenced from one sample in a study of cytomegalovirus exposure and HLA in healthy donors. Method: immunoSEQ multiplex PCR; TCRdb's copy keeps in-frame clones and lacks some. This sample has under 250,000 clones; 80% to 85% occur once, and the top ten carry 1% to 1.5%. Sequencing was performed on PBMCs. The source of these receptors is a woman aged 30 to 39 in good health and CMV-seronegative.

The chain employs TRBV20-1 and TRBJ2-1; D is perhaps TRBD2 (7 bases). Germline assignment: CDR1 DFQATT and CDR2 SNEGSKA (reference sequence). The CDR3 contains 11 residues. Trimming cost V 3 bases and J 14 bases, with 14 bases left between them. In DNA, the CDR3 is TGCAGTGCTAGGAGGGGGGGGCGTGAGTTCTTC. It encodes CSARRGGREFF.

The rearrangement uses TRBV6-5 and TRBJ2-3, with D possibly matching TRBD1 (5 bases). The germline V gene has CDR1 MNHEY and CDR2 SVGAGI. The V gene lost 0 bases and the J gene lost 7 bases, with 17 bases spanning the gap. The CDR3 runs 16 residues. The CDR3 sequence: CASSYSTVQGSNTQYF. The CDR3 DNA reads TGTGCCAGCAGTTACTCGACAGTTCAGGGTTCAAATACGCAGTATTTT.

This clone was picked up a small number of times. The chain has TRBV7-9 and TRBJ1-3; no definite D call. CDR3 size: 12 residues. V lost 6 bases to trimming and J lost 2 bases, with 5 bases between them. CDR1 is SEHNR, CDR2 FQNEAQ, per germline (reference sequence). Here the CDR3 DNA reads TGTGCCAGCAGAACTACTGGAAACACCATATATTTT. Translating gives CASRTTGNTIYF.

The V gene is TRBV4-1, the J gene TRBJ1-1; the D is unclear. Germline loops: CDR1 MGHRA, CDR2 YSYEKL. The CDR3 consists of 14 residues. The V and J ends lost 0 bases and 0 bases respectively, with 5 bases between them. CDR3 sequence (DNA): TGCGCCAGCAGCCAAGATATCCTGAACACTGAAGCTTTCTTT. It encodes CASSQDILNTEAFF.

The chain recombines TRBV27 with TRBJ1-4; D call uncertain. Per the germline V gene, CDR1 is MNHEY and CDR2 is SMNVEV (reference sequence). The CDR3 has 15 amino acids. The V end lost 3 bases, the J end lost 7 bases, and 15 bases lay between the germline ends. The CDR3 loop reads CASSLRRGLGEKLFF. For the CDR3, the DNA is TGTGCCAGCAGTTTGCGGCGTGGGTTGGGTGAAAAACTGTTTTTT. Together with reference TRBV27 and TRBJ1-4, the CDR3 gives the full variable domain: EAQVTQNPRYLITVTGKKLTVTCSQNMNHEYMSWYRQDPGLGLRQIYYSMNVEVTDKGDVPEGYKVSRKEKRNFPLILESPSPNQTSLYFCASSLRRGLGEKLFFGSGTQLSVL.

The sample holds one count of this clone. The rearrangement joins TRBV28 to TRBJ2-1; TRBD2 agrees at 9 bases. The CDR3 contains 15 residues. Trimming took 7 bases from V and 1 from J; bases not matched to a gene: 5. Germline V gives CDR1 MDHEN, CDR2 SYDVKM. CDR3 sequence reads: CASNPSGGSYNEQFF. The CDR3 DNA reads TGTGCCAGCAACCCGAGCGGGGGGTCCTACAATGAGCAGTTCTTC.

CDR3 region: CASSLARAGAPSGNTIYF. The CDR3 DNA sequence: TGTGCCAGCAGCTTAGCGCGGGCAGGGGCCCCCTCTGGAAACACCATATATTTT. The chain has TRBV7-9 and TRBJ1-3; a weak D match, TRBD1 (6 bases). The CDR3 is 18 residues long. Looked up from germline, CDR1 is SEHNR and CDR2 is FQNEAQ (reference sequence). V was pared by 0 bases and J by 0 bases, with 15 bases between.

CDR3 in amino acids: CASSSTGNAGNTIYF. CDR3 sequence (DNA): TGTGCCAGCAGCTCTACAGGGAATGCGGGAAACACCATATATTTT. The chain combines TRBV7-3 with TRBJ1-3; D is possibly TRBD1 (6 bases). CDR3 length: 15 amino acids. The germline V gene has CDR1 SGHTA and CDR2 FQGTGA. The V end was cut by 4 bases, the J end by 4 bases, with 14 bases between.

This clone came up many times. The chain joins TRBV2 to TRBJ2-5; 10 nucleotides align to TRBD1. The CDR3 has 15 residues. Trimming cost V 0 bases and J 3 bases; bases outside gene matches: 1. Germline loops: CDR1 SNHLY, CDR2 FYNNEI. CDR3: CASSEAGTGEETQYF. Written as DNA, the CDR3 is TGTGCCAGCAGTGAAGCAGGGACAGGGGAAGAGACCCAGTACTTC. Based on the CDR3 plus reference TRBV2 and TRBJ2-5, the full variable domain is EPEVTQTPSHQVTQMGQEVILRCVPISNHLYFYWYRQILGQKVEFLVSFYNNEISEKSEIFDDQFSVERPDGSNFTLKIRSTKLEDSAMYFCASSEAGTGEETQYFGPGTRLLVL.

This clone showed up just a few times. This rearrangement joins TRBV4-1 to TRBJ1-5; the match to TRBD1 covers 7 bases. CDR3 length equals 16 residues. In germline, CDR1 is MGHRA, CDR2 YSYEKL. Trimming at V came to 0 bases and at J to 7 bases, leaving 9 bases not matched to a gene. The CDR3 loop reads CASSQEEGAWGQPQHF. The CDR3 nucleotides are TGCGCCAGCAGCCAAGAGGAGGGGGCCTGGGGGCAGCCCCAGCATTTT.

This chain uses TRBV2 with TRBJ1-1, with no clear D. Germline V gives CDR1 SNHLY, CDR2 FYNNEI. The CDR3 spans 13 residues. The V end lost 6 bases, the J end lost 7 bases, and 15 bases lay between the germline ends. CDR3: CASSLGVQVEAFF. DNA for the CDR3: TGTGCCAGCAGCCTTGGCGTTCAGGTTGAAGCTTTCTTT.

The chain employs TRBV7-9 and TRBJ1-2; maybe TRBD1 (6 bases). V was shortened by 5 bases and J by 4 bases, with 14 bases between the two germline ends. The germline V gene has CDR1 SEHNR and CDR2 FQNEAQ (reference sequence). The CDR3 covers 14 residues. The CDR3 DNA sequence: TGTGCCAGCAGCCCTAGGACAGACAGCTATGGCTACACCTTC. Translated, it gives CASSPRTDSYGYTF.

This chain links TRBV30 with TRBJ2-5; 10 bases fit TRBD1. The V gene end was trimmed by 4 bases and the J gene end by 4 bases; junction bases not matched to a gene: 3. The CDR3 runs to 13 residues. The germline CDR1 and CDR2 sequences are GTSNPN and SVGIG (reference sequence). The CDR3 region has the DNA TGTGCCTGGAAGAGACAGGGGGCAGAGACCCAGTACTTC. Translating it yields CAWKRQGAETQYF.

This sequence joins TRBV4-2 and TRBJ2-3; 11 nucleotides agree with TRBD2. Trimming removed 1 base from V and 7 bases from J; junction bases left unmatched: 13. The CDR3 has 18 residues. Germline CDR1 LGHNA, CDR2 YNFKEQ. CDR3 nucleotides: TGTGCCAGCAGCCAAGTGGGGCTAGCGGGAGGCAATGTAAATACGCAGTATTTT. Encoded protein: CASSQVGLAGGNVNTQYF.

In nucleotides, the CDR3 is TGTGCCAGCAGTGAAAGAGGGGGGGGCGGATATTATAATTCACCCCTCCACTTT. Its protein product is CASSERGGGGYYNSPLHF. The V gene is TRBV6-1, the J gene TRBJ1-6; TRBD1 is a possible D gene (6 bases). The germline V gene encodes CDR1 MNHNS and CDR2 SASEGT. The CDR3 extends over 18 amino acids. The V gene lost 2 bases and the J gene lost 4 bases, with 18 bases spanning the gap.

The CDR3 sequence is CASMLPQGGAMNTEAFF. The CDR3 coding sequence is TGTGCCAGCATGCTCCCGCAGGGGGGTGCCATGAACACTGAAGCTTTCTTT. The genes are TRBV28 and TRBJ1-1; 7 nucleotides align to TRBD1. With 7 bases clipped from V and 0 bases from J, the junction kept 14 bases outside the gene matches. Germline V lookup: CDR1 MDHEN, CDR2 SYDVKM. The CDR3 spans 17 residues.